These T cell receptor beta chains were read from a single sample in a study of regulatory T cells in long-lasting Graves disease. TCRdb used MiXCR to reprocess the multiplex PCR reads, holding one entry per CDR3 protein. The table records approximately 540,000 distinct CDR3 sequences, 12% of them present only once. The same sample was also used in a study of T cells in Graves' hyperthyroidism and ophthalmopathy.

The material was peripheral blood mononuclear cells (PBMCs), obtained at new diagnosis, from a patient treated with antithyroid drugs. These receptors all stem from a woman aged 25 to 45 with Graves disease. CDR3s include the opening cysteine and the closing phenylalanine or tryptophan. D genes are given only for firm matches. Clone size is stated in some rows and not others, as once, few, many or a class when expanded.

J gene | V gene | CDR3 length | D gene | clone size | CDR3 DNA | CDR3 protein
TRBJ2-1 | TRBV28 | 15 | TRBD1 | few | TGTGCCAGCAGTTTTCCGGGACAGGCTTACAATGAGCAGTTCTTC | CASSFPGQAYNEQFF
TRBJ2-7 | TRBV30 | 15 | TRBD2 | many | TGTGCCTGGCGGCGGCTAGCGGGAGACTATTACGAGCAGTACTTC | CAWRRLAGDYYEQYF
TRBJ2-1 | TRBV29-1 | 13 | TRBD2 | many | TGCAGCGTTCAGCGGGGAGATAGGAATGAGCAGTTCTTC | CSVQRGDRNEQFF
TRBJ2-1 | TRBV20-1 | 12 | NA | few | TGCAGTGCTAGTCTAGGGGGCAATGAGCAGTTCTTC | CSASLGGNEQFF
TRBJ2-7 | TRBV20-1 | 14 | NA | NA | TGCAGTGCTAAAGAAACCTCCGGCCCCTACGAGCAGTACTTC | CSAKETSGPYEQYF
TRBJ2-2 | TRBV2 | 15 | TRBD2 | many | TGTGCCACTTCTGGACTAGCGGGGGTCACCGGGGAGCTGTTTTTT | CATSGLAGVTGELFF
TRBJ1-1 | TRBV5-4 | 15 | NA | NA | TGTGCCAGCAGCTTGAGGATCACGGTAAACACTGAAGCTTTCTTT | CASSLRITVNTEAFF
TRBJ1-4 | TRBV7-9 | 15 | NA | many | TGTGCCAGCAGCTTAGGCAGGGGAGAAGATGAAAAACTGTTTTTT | CASSLGRGEDEKLFF
TRBJ2-1 | TRBV6-2/TRBV6-3 | 15 | NA | many | TGTGCCAGCAGTTACACGGGGAGAGAATTAAATGAGCAGTTCTTC | CASSYTGRELNEQFF
TRBJ1-2 | TRBV20-1 | 11 | NA | NA | TGCAGTGCTGCCCAGGGCAGGAGCTACACCTTC | CSAAQGRSYTF
TRBJ1-6 | TRBV6-1 | 12 | NA | many | TGTGCCAGCTCGGGGGGGCCTTCACCCCTCCACTTT | CASSGGPSPLHF
TRBJ1-2 | TRBV2 | 15 | TRBD1 | many | TGTGCCAGCAGTGAGGGACAGGGGGTTAACTATGGCTACACCTTC | CASSEGQGVNYGYTF
TRBJ1-1 | TRBV10-3 | 16 | NA | few | TGTGCCATCAGTGAAGGTTGGCAGGGCGAGAACACTGAAGCTTTCTTT | CAISEGWQGENTEAFF
TRBJ2-5 | TRBV11-3 | 14 | NA | NA | TGTGCCAGCAGCTTGAGACAGGCGATAGAGACCCAGTACTTC | CASSLRQAIETQYF
TRBJ2-6 | TRBV18 | 14 | NA | once | TGTGCCAGCTCACCAGGGTTTGGGGCCAACGTCCTGACTTTC | CASSPGFGANVLTF
TRBJ2-7 | TRBV5-1 | 14 | TRBD2 | many | TGCGCCAGCAGCCGGGCCCAGCGGGACTACGAGCAGTACTTC | CASSRAQRDYEQYF
TRBJ1-1 | TRBV24-1 | 13 | NA | many | TGTGCCACCAGTGATTTCGGGGGGACTGAAGCTTTCTTT | CATSDFGGTEAFF
TRBJ1-5 | TRBV28 | 13 | NA | many | TGTGCCAGCAGATGGGGTCTTAATCAGCCCCAGCATTTT | CASRWGLNQPQHF
TRBJ1-5 | TRBV5-1 | 14 | NA | many | TGCGCCAGCAGTGTTGGCCCCTCAAGTCAGCCCCAGCATTTT | CASSVGPSSQPQHF
TRBJ1-5 | TRBV18 | 12 | NA | many | TGTGCCAGCAGCCCACCAGGGCAGCCCCAGCATTTT | CASSPPGQPQHF
TRBJ2-2 | TRBV4-3 | 16 | NA | NA | TGCGCCAGCAGCCAAGAAGGGCGGCTCCACACCGGGGAGCTGTTTTTT | CASSQEGRLHTGELFF
TRBJ1-1 | TRBV18 | 13 | TRBD1 | NA | TGTGCCAGCTCAGAAACGACCAGGGGGATTGCTTTCTTT | CASSETTRGIAFF
TRBJ2-1 | TRBV11-3 | 18 | TRBD2 | NA | TGTGCCAGCAGCTTAGAGGGGACTAGCGGAAGCTCCTACAATGAGCAGTTCTTC | CASSLEGTSGSSYNEQFF
TRBJ1-1 | TRBV7-2 | 13 | NA | NA | TGTGCCTGCTCCCTTTCGGAGAACACTGAAGCTTTCTTT | CACSLSENTEAFF
TRBJ1-3 | TRBV6-1 | 15 | NA | many | TGTGCCAGCAAGGGGACTCCAGACTCTGGAAACACCATATATTTT | CASKGTPDSGNTIYF
TRBJ1-4 | TRBV18 | 16 | TRBD1 | many | TGTGCCAGCTCACCACCGATTCACAGGGGCGGTGAAAAACTGTTTTTT | CASSPPIHRGGEKLFF
TRBJ1-5 | TRBV2 | 14 | TRBD1 | many | TGTGCCAGCAGGTCCACAGGGGGCGGTCAGCCCCAGCATTTT | CASRSTGGGQPQHF
TRBJ2-7 | TRBV20-1 | 14 | TRBD2 | NA | TGCAGTGCTAGGAATACTAGCGGGAACGGCGAGCAGTACTTC | CSARNTSGNGEQYF
TRBJ2-6 | TRBV12-3/TRBV12-4 | 18 | NA | few | TGTGCCAGCAGTTTTTCCGGGATAGGAGGCTCTGGGGCCAACGTCCTGACTTTC | CASSFSGIGGSGANVLTF
TRBJ2-7 | TRBV9 | 16 | NA | many | TGTGCCAGCAGCGGTTTGGCAGGGAGTGGAAGCTACGAGCAGTACTTC | CASSGLAGSGSYEQYF
TRBJ1-1 | TRBV7-2 | 14 | TRBD1 | many | TGTGCCAGCAGCTCACGGACAGGATGGACTGAAGCTTTCTTT | CASSSRTGWTEAFF
TRBJ2-1 | TRBV28 | 16 | NA | many | TGTGCCAGCAGTGCGGACAGCCAGGTTGGCCTAGATGAGCAGTTCTTC | CASSADSQVGLDEQFF
TRBJ1-6 | TRBV29-1 | 14 | NA | many | TGCAGCGTGGCAGGACAGACCCCCGATTCACCCCTCCACTTT | CSVAGQTPDSPLHF
TRBJ1-5 | TRBV28 | 16 | TRBD1 | many | TGTGCCAGCAGTCCTCGGGGACAGCTATCCAATCAGCCCCAGCATTTT | CASSPRGQLSNQPQHF
TRBJ2-5 | TRBV19 | 12 | NA | few | TGTGCCAGTAGTTCCTGGCCCGGGACCCAGTACTTC | CASSSWPGTQYF
TRBJ2-1 | TRBV7-2 | 15 | TRBD2 | many | TGTGCCAGCAGCTTAGCCGGCGGGAGGTCGAATGAGCAGTTCTTC | CASSLAGGRSNEQFF
TRBJ2-1 | TRBV30 | 16 | NA | few | TGTGCCTGGAGTGTATTAGGAAGGGGGGTAGGTAGTGAGCAGTTCTTC | CAWSVLGRGVGSEQFF
TRBJ2-1 | TRBV9 | 14 | NA | NA | NA | CASSVAGGTGERFF
TRBJ1-1 | TRBV27 | 14 | NA | NA | TGTGCCAGCAGTTTATTCATGGGGTCCGATAAAGCTTTCTTT | CASSLFMGSDKAFF
TRBJ2-1 | TRBV11-2 | 14 | NA | many | TGTGCCACCGCCCCAAGCGGGTGGGGGAATGAGCAGTTCTTC | CATAPSGWGNEQFF
TRBJ1-2 | TRBV6-1 | 14 | NA | many | TGTGCCAGCAGTCGGGACACCTCTAACTATGGCTACACCTTC | CASSRDTSNYGYTF
TRBJ2-5 | TRBV7-9 | 15 | TRBD1 | few | TGTGCCAGCAGCTACGGACAGGGGGCTAAAGAGACCCAGTACTTC | CASSYGQGAKETQYF
TRBJ1-1 | TRBV29-1 | 11 | TRBD1 | many | TGCAGCGTTTCGACAGGGGTTATAGCTTTCTTT | CSVSTGVIAFF
TRBJ1-6 | TRBV6-5 | 15 | NA | many | TGTGCCAGCAGTTACTCACGCCATAATAATTCACCCCTCCACTTT | CASSYSRHNNSPLHF
TRBJ1-5 | TRBV6-1 | 14 | NA | many | TGTGCCAGCAGTGCCCCGTTGGGTCAAGGGCCCCAGCATTTT | CASSAPLGQGPQHF
TRBJ2-7 | TRBV2 | 15 | TRBD2 | many | TGTGCCAGCACCGAGCGGGGGATCAGCTCCTACGAGCAGTACTTC | CASTERGISSYEQYF
TRBJ1-6 | TRBV7-8 | 13 | TRBD1 | many | TGTGCCAGCAGCCCCTACAGGGGATTACCCCTCCACTTT | CASSPYRGLPLHF